This TCR beta chain was retrieved from a study of blood T cells in healthy people across ages. Study-wide context: Per every two T cells, about one barcoded beta molecule was captured by template switching. General study findings and limits: TCR beta diversity per million T cells fell roughly linearly with age.

With regard to this clonotype: What it recognizes is unknown.

Isolation per sample recovered at least 6 million PBMCs. Germline V gives CDR1 SEHNR, CDR2 FQNEAQ (reference sequence). The length of the CDR3 is 14 residues. V shed 2 bases and J 4 bases; nucleotides not matched to a gene: 4. Using a J-beta primer mix together with a sample-barcoded 5' primer, a second PCR was run for roughly 7 to 11 cycles. One entry per CDR3 protein, called by TCRdb with MiXCR from the 5' RACE reads. The sample has about 680,000 distinct CDR3 sequences, about half seen once. Material for sequencing was blood. The chain employs TRBV7-9 and TRBJ2-7; 8 nucleotides agree with TRBD2. The receptor's source is a woman between 55 and 75 years old in good health. CDR3 sequence reads: CASSLIIAGYEQYF. The CDR3 DNA is TGTGCCAGCAGCTTAATAATAGCGGGGTACGAGCAGTACTTC.